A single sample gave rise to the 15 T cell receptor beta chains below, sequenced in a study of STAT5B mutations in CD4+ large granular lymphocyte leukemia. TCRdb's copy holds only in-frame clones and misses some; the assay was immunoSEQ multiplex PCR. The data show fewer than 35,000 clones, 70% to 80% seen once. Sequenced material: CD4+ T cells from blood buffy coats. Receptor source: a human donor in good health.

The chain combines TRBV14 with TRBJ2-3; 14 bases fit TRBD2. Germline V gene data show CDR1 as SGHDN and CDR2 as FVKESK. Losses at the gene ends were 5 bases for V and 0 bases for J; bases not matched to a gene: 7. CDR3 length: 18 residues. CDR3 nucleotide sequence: TGTGCCAGCAGCAGGGGGACTAGCGGGGGAGCGAGCACAGATACGCAGTATTTT. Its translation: CASSRGTSGGASTDTQYF.

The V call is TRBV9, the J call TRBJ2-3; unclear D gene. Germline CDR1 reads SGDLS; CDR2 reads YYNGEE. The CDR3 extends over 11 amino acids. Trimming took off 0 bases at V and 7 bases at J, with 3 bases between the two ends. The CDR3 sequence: CASSVGYTQYF. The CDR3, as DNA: TGTGCCAGCAGCGTAGGTTATACGCAGTATTTT.

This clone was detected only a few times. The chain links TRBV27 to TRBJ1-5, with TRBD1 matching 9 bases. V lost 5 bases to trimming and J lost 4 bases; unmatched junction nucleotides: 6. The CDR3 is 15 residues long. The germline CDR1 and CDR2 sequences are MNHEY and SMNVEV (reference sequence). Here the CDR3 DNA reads TGTGCCAGCAGTCCACCGGGACAGGGTAATCAGCCCCAGCATTTT. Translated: CASSPPGQGNQPQHF.

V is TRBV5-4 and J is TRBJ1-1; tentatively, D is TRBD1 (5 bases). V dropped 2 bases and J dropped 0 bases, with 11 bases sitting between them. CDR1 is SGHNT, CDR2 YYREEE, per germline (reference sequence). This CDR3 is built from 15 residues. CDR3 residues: CASSFRDPMNTEAFF. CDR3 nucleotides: TGTGCCAGCAGCTTTCGGGACCCCATGAACACTGAAGCTTTCTTT.

CDR3 region: CASSETGTGLNYGYTF. In DNA, the CDR3 is TGTGCCAGCAGTGAAACGGGGACAGGATTAAACTATGGCTACACCTTC. The gene calls are TRBV2 and TRBJ1-2; 8 bases are a match to TRBD1. The germline gives CDR1 SNHLY, CDR2 FYNNEI. The trim removed 2 bases at V and 2 bases at J, leaving 7 bases unmatched. CDR3 length: 16 residues.

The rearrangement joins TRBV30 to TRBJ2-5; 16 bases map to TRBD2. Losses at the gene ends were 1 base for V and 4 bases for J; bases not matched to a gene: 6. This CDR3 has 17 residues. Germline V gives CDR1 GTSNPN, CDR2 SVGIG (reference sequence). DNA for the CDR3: TGTGCCTGGAGTGCCGGGACTAGCGGGGGGGCAGGAGAGACCCAGTACTTC. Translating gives CAWSAGTSGGAGETQYF.

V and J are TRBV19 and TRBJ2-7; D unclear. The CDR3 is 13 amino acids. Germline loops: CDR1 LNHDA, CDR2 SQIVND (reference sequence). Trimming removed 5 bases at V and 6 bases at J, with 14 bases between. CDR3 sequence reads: CASSPDGIGEQYF. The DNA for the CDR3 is TGTGCCAGTAGTCCGGACGGCATTGGCGAGCAGTACTTC.

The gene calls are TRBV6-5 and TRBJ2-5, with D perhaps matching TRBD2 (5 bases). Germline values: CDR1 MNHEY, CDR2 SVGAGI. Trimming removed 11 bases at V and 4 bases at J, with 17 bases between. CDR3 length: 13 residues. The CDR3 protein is CAVIGGLVETQYF. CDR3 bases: TGTGCCGTGATCGGCGGGCTGGTAGAGACCCAGTACTTC.

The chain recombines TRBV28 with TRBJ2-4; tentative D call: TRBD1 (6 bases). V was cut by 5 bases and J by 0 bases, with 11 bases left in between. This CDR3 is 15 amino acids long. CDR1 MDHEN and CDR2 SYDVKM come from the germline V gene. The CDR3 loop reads CASSGDILAKNIQYF. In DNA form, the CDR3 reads TGTGCCAGCAGTGGGGACATTTTAGCCAAAAACATTCAGTACTTC.

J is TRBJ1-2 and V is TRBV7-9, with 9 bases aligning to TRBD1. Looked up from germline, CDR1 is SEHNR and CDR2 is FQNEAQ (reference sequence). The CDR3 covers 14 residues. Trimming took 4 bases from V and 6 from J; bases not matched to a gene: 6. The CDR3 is CASSSSGTGNGYTF. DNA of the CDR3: TGTGCCAGCAGCTCCTCCGGGACAGGGAATGGCTACACCTTC.

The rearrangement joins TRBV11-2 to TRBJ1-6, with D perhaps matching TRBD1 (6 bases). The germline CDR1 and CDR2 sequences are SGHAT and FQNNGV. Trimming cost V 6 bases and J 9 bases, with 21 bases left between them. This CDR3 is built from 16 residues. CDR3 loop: CASSLKPPGGLSPLHF. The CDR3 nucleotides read TGTGCCAGCAGTTTAAAACCGCCGGGGGGGCTTTCACCCCTCCACTTT.

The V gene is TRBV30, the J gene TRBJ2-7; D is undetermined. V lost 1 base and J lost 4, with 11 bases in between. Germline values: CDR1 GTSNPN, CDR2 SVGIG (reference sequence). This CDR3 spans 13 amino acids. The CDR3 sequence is CAWSGPPVYEQYF. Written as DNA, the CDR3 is TGTGCCTGGAGTGGCCCCCCTGTTTACGAGCAGTACTTC.

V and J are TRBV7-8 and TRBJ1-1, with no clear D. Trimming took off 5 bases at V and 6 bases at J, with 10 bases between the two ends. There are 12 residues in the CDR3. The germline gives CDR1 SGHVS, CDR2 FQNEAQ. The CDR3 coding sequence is TGTGCCAGCAGCCCCGTGACTGCTGAAGCTTTCTTT. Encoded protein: CASSPVTAEAFF.

The CDR3 DNA reads TGTGCCAGCAAAACACAGGGGGGTGGGACTGAAGCTTTCTTT. It codes for CASKTQGGGTEAFF. The chain employs TRBV6-5 and TRBJ1-1; 8 nucleotides align to TRBD1. Germline V gene lookup returns CDR1 MNHEY and CDR2 SVGAGI. V lost 7 bases and J lost 5; bases outside the gene matches: 9. The CDR3 runs 14 residues.

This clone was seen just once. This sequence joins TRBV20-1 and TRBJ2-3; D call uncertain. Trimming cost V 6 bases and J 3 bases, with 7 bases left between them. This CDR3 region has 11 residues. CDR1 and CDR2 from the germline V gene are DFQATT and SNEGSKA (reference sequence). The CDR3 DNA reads TGCAGTGCAGCAGTTACAGATACGCAGTATTTT. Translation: CSAAVTDTQYF.